One sample yielded the 19 T cell receptor beta chains listed below, sequenced in a study of blood T cell repertoires in COVID-19. Sequencing was performed with immunoSEQ multiplex PCR; in TCRdb, only in-frame clones are kept and a portion is missing. The sample yields 350,000 or so clones, 85% to 90% seen once. The sequenced sample consisted of PBMCs or T cells enriched from blood (not recorded which). The receptors stem from a woman aged 30 to 39 who had been exposed to COVID-19.

The V and J genes are TRBV28 and TRBJ2-1; weak D call: TRBD2 (5 bases). Germline V CDR1 and CDR2: MDHEN, SYDVKM. Trimming took 4 bases from V and 9 from J, leaving 16 bases between them. This CDR3 is 14 amino acids long. CDR3 bases: TGTGCCAGCAGTTGGAGCGGTATCGGCGGTGAGCAGTTCTTC. Amino acid sequence: CASSWSGIGGEQFF.

The chain uses TRBV29-1 and TRBJ2-3; a weak D match, TRBD2 (5 bases). The CDR3 is made up of 15 amino acids. V lost 8 bases and J 0 bases, leaving 18 bases between the germline ends. CDR1 and CDR2 (germline): SQVTM, ANQGSEA. The CDR3 sequence is CSLTDWASSTDTQYF. The CDR3 DNA follows: TGCAGCCTCACGGACTGGGCGTCAAGCACAGATACGCAGTATTTT.

The genes are TRBV18 and TRBJ2-3; a possible D gene is TRBD2 (6 bases). This CDR3 has 16 residues. V was pared by 3 bases and J by 2 bases, with 15 bases between. CDR1 KGHSH and CDR2 LQKENI come from the germline V gene. Here the CDR3 reads CASSPFGAGTTDTQYF. The CDR3 nucleotides read TGTGCCAGCTCACCCTTCGGGGCGGGAACCACAGATACGCAGTATTTT. Combining the CDR3 with reference TRBV18 and TRBJ2-3 gives the whole variable domain NAGVMQNPRHLVRRRGQEARLRCSPMKGHSHVYWYRQLPEEGLKFMVYLQKENIIDESGMPKERFSAEFPKEGPSILRIQQVVRGDSAAYFCASSPFGAGTTDTQYFGPGTRLTVL.

CDR3 loop: CASSIRGPEAFF. DNA for the CDR3: TGTGCCAGTAGTATCAGGGGACCTGAAGCTTTCTTT. This chain uses TRBV19 with TRBJ1-1, with a tentative D call TRBD1 (6 bases). V lost 3 bases to trimming and J lost 6 bases, with 8 bases between them. CDR3 length equals 12 residues. Germline V lookup: CDR1 LNHDA, CDR2 SQIVND (reference sequence).

Written as DNA, the CDR3 is TGTGCCAGCAGTAACACAGGGGTGGCGACAGCTTTCTTT. Protein sequence: CASSNTGVATAFF. The chain carries TRBV6-5 and TRBJ1-1; TRBD1 agrees at 7 bases. Germline loops: CDR1 MNHEY, CDR2 SVGAGI. CDR3 length: 13 residues. V dropped 5 bases and J dropped 10; count of bases not matched to a gene: 10.

The rearrangement uses TRBV28 and TRBJ2-3, with 9 bases aligning to TRBD1. Germline lookup yields CDR1 MDHEN and CDR2 SYDVKM. The CDR3 has 17 residues. The J segment lost 0 bases and the V segment lost 4 bases, leaving 8 bases of the junction unmatched. CDR3 protein: CASSSLQGAPSTDTQYF. The CDR3 DNA follows: TGTGCCAGCAGTTCGTTACAGGGGGCCCCGAGCACAGATACGCAGTATTTT.

This clone has at least ten counts. The V gene is TRBV6-4, the J gene TRBJ2-1; 7 nucleotides align to TRBD1. V shed 0 bases, J shed 8 bases, and the junction held 7 bases outside the gene matches. The CDR3 covers 15 residues. Looked up from germline, CDR1 is MRHNA and CDR2 is SNTAGT. The CDR3 region has the DNA TGTGCCAGCAGTGACTCCCGACAGGGATGGGATGAGCAGTTCTTC. It encodes CASSDSRQGWDEQFF.

The chain has TRBV4-1 and TRBJ1-5; 10 bases match TRBD1. The CDR3 spans 17 residues. The junction had 7 bases not matched to a gene; V was cut back by 0 bases and J by 5 bases. In germline, CDR1 is MGHRA, CDR2 YSYEKL. The CDR3 DNA sequence: TGCGCCAGCAGCCAAGAAGGGGGGACAGGGGTCGATCAGCCCCAGCATTTT. It codes for CASSQEGGTGVDQPQHF.

The V and J genes are TRBV19 and TRBJ2-7, with D maybe TRBD1 (6 bases). The CDR3 runs to 14 residues. Germline V gene sequence: CDR1 LNHDA, CDR2 SQIVND (reference sequence). V lost 3 bases to trimming and J lost 2 bases, with 11 bases between them. The CDR3 spells CASSIPGVAYEQYF. CDR3 DNA sequence: TGTGCCAGTAGTATCCCAGGGGTCGCCTACGAGCAGTACTTC.

The chain carries TRBV18 and TRBJ1-2, with 8 bases aligning to TRBD1. Per the germline V gene, CDR1 is KGHSH and CDR2 is LQKENI. V lost 5 bases to trimming and J lost 7 bases; unmatched junction nucleotides: 12. The length of the CDR3 is 15 residues. The chain's CDR3 is CASSTPLQGVGGYTF. CDR3 bases: TGTGCCAGCTCAACTCCCTTACAGGGGGTAGGTGGCTACACCTTC.

This clone occurred a few times. The chain employs TRBV3-1 (or the pseudogene TRBV3-2) and TRBJ1-3; perhaps TRBD1 as D (6 bases). The CDR3 totals 18 residues. Germline V lookup: CDR1 LGHDT, CDR2 YNNKEL (reference sequence). Trimming shortened V by 2 bases and J by 0 bases, and 17 bases separated the two germline ends. CDR3: CASSQHPNRVSSGNTIYF. Written as DNA, the CDR3 is TGTGCCAGCAGCCAACACCCTAACAGGGTTAGCTCTGGAAACACCATATATTTT.

V and J are TRBV18 and TRBJ2-7; TRBD2 matches at 7 bases. The CDR3 runs 15 residues. J lost 0 bases, V lost 4 bases, and 6 bases had no gene match. From germline, CDR1 is KGHSH and CDR2 LQKENI. CDR3 amino acids: CASSLGDYLSYEQYF. CDR3 bases: TGTGCCAGCTCACTCGGGGACTACCTCTCCTACGAGCAGTACTTC.

J is TRBJ1-2 and V is TRBV6-5; D remains unclear. Germline V gives CDR1 MNHEY, CDR2 SVGAGI. There are 14 residues in the CDR3. V was cut by 3 bases and J by 6 bases, with 14 bases left in between. The CDR3: CASSYYGELNGYTF. CDR3 sequence (DNA): TGTGCCAGCAGTTATTACGGGGAGCTGAATGGCTACACCTTC.

V gene TRBV11-2 combines with J gene TRBJ2-5; 8 bases are shared with TRBD1. V trimming: 1 base; J trimming: 5 bases; junction bases outside the gene matches: 6. Germline values: CDR1 SGHAT, CDR2 FQNNGV. This CDR3 region has 15 residues. CDR3 bases: TGTGCCAGCAGCTTAGGGGCAGGGGGCCCTGAGACCCAGTACTTC. It is translated as CASSLGAGGPETQYF.

CDR3 in amino acids: CASSLTGNHNSPLHF. As DNA, the CDR3 is TGTGCCAGCAGTTTAACAGGGAACCATAATTCACCCCTCCACTTT. This chain connects TRBV28 to TRBJ1-6, with D possibly TRBD1 on 6 matching bases. The germline V gene encodes CDR1 MDHEN and CDR2 SYDVKM. V shed 2 bases and J shed 5 bases, with 10 bases lying between them. The CDR3 covers 15 residues.

Concerning this clone: This CDR3 is also generated by other DNA sequences in the sample. The chain is built from TRBV30 and TRBJ2-7, with 10 bases aligning to TRBD2. CDR1 and CDR2 (germline): GTSNPN, SVGIG (reference sequence). V was clipped by 2 bases and J by 3 bases; unmatched bases: 1. The CDR3 contains 13 residues. CDR3 sequence reads: CAWSRTSGYEQYF. The CDR3 nucleotides are TGTGCCTGGAGTAGGACTAGCGGCTACGAGCAGTACTTC. The full variable domain, with the rest looked up from reference TRBV30 and TRBJ2-7, is SQTIHQWPATLVQPVGSPLSLECTVEGTSNPNLYWYRQAAGRGLQLLFYSVGIGQISSEVPQNLSASRPQDRQFILSSKKLLLSDSGFYLCAWSRTSGYEQYFGPGTRLTVT.

V and J are TRBV20-1 and TRBJ2-5; D may be TRBD2 (6 bases). Germline values: CDR1 DFQATT, CDR2 SNEGSKA (reference sequence). V was cut by 6 bases and J by 5 bases, with 10 bases left in between. The CDR3 loop spans 11 amino acids. The CDR3 sequence: CSATGGETQYF. The CDR3 DNA reads TGCAGTGCCACAGGAGGGGAGACCCAGTACTTC.

The chain links TRBV13 to TRBJ1-1; possible D gene TRBD1, 5 bases. The CDR3 runs to 14 residues. Germline V gene data show CDR1 as PRHDT and CDR2 as FYEKMQ (reference sequence). Trimming stripped 2 bases from V and 4 bases from J, with 11 bases between. As DNA, the CDR3 is TGTGCCAGCAGCTTATCAGGGTGGGCCACTGAAGCTTTCTTT. Its translation: CASSLSGWATEAFF. Complete variable domain (other parts from reference TRBV13 and TRBJ1-1): AAGVIQSPRHLIKEKRETATLKCYPIPRHDTVYWYQQGPGQDPQFLISFYEKMQSDKGSIPDRFSAQQFSDYHSELNMSSLELGDSALYFCASSLSGWATEAFFGQGTRLTVV.

The chain uses TRBV25-1 and TRBJ1-4; D remains ambiguous. Germline V CDR1 and CDR2: MGHDK, SYGVNS. The CDR3 sequence is 13 residues long. Trimming took 5 bases from V and 13 from J, leaving 17 bases between them. The CDR3 protein is CASSRETTEGLFF. The CDR3 nucleotides read TGTGCCAGCAGTCGCGAAACTACCGAAGGACTGTTTTTT.